One sample yielded the 17 T cell receptor beta chains listed below, sequenced in a study of tumor-infiltrating lymphocytes in oesophageal squamous cell carcinoma. TCRdb itself ran the PCR reads through MiXCR, one entry per CDR3 protein. The table shows under 15,000 distinct CDR3 sequences, with roughly 58% occurring only once. Sequenced sample: esophageal tumor tissue. These receptors were taken from a female donor with esophageal squamous cell carcinoma.

To note about this clonotype: At one end, the junction sequence differs from germline, possibly due to a read error. The J gene is TRBJ2-3, the V gene TRBV11-2, with 7 bases that match TRBD2. CDR3 length: 18 residues. CDR1 and CDR2 (germline): SGHAT, FQNNGV. The DNA for the CDR3 is TGTGCCAGCAGTTTAGGGTTGGGAACTAGCGAATACACAGATACGCAGTATTTT. Its protein product is CASSLGLGTSEYTDTQYF.

This clonotype has just a few counts. The V call is TRBV6-1, the J call TRBJ2-1; D gene ambiguous. Germline CDR1 is MNHNS and CDR2 is SASEGT. The CDR3 has 16 amino acids. Trimming took 2 bases from V and 3 from J, leaving 14 bases between them. The CDR3 loop reads CASSELMGALYNEQFF. DNA of the CDR3: TGTGCCAGCAGTGAACTTATGGGCGCACTCTACAATGAGCAGTTCTTC.

A few counts support this clonotype. J is TRBJ2-1 and V is TRBV7-4; 11 nucleotides line up with TRBD2. Germline V lookup: CDR1 SGHVT, CDR2 SQSDAQ. V lost 5 bases to trimming and J lost 8 bases; unmatched junction nucleotides: 8. This CDR3 region has 15 residues. The CDR3 DNA sequence: TGTGCCAGCAGCAAACTAGCGGGAGTTATGGATGAGCAGTTCTTC. It translates to CASSKLAGVMDEQFF.

This clonotype was seen a few times. The V call is TRBV24-1, the J call TRBJ2-1; possibly TRBD1 for D (6 bases). The J call may be wrong; the DNA end is better matched by TRBJ2-7. This CDR3 contains 14 residues. Germline values: CDR1 KGHDR, CDR2 SFDVKD. Here the CDR3 reads CATSDSDRSYEQYF. The CDR3 DNA reads as TGTGCCACCAGTGATTCAGACAGGTCCTACGAGCAGTACTTC.

The chain employs TRBV6-6 and TRBJ2-5; 8 nucleotides align to TRBD1. This CDR3 has 16 residues. The V segment lost 1 base and the J segment 5 bases; nucleotides outside the gene matches: 9. CDR1 is MNHNY, CDR2 SVGAGI, per germline (reference sequence). DNA of the CDR3: TGTGCCAGCAGTTACTTCGGACAGGGAGCGCAGGAGACCCAGTACTTC. Its translation is CASSYFGQGAQETQYF.

This clonotype showed up just a few times. The chain carries TRBV2 and TRBJ2-2, with D possibly TRBD2 on 7 matching bases. The CDR3 contains 15 residues. Trimming cost V 9 bases and J 2 bases, with 16 bases left between them. CDR1 is SNHLY and CDR2 is FYNNEI in the germline V gene. The CDR3 coding sequence is TGTGCCAGAGGGCTCGCGGGGGCTAACACCGGGGAGCTGTTTTTT. It yields the protein CARGLAGANTGELFF. The whole variable domain, remainder taken from reference TRBV2 and TRBJ2-2, is EPEVTQTPSHQVTQMGQEVILRCVPISNHLYFYWYRQILGQKVEFLVSFYNNEISEKSEIFDDQFSVERPDGSNFTLKIRSTKLEDSAMYFCARGLAGANTGELFFGEGSRLTVL.

CDR3 nucleotides: TGTGCCAGCAGGCCAGGGGGTTCAGGCAATCAGCCCCAGCATTTT. Amino acid sequence: CASRPGGSGNQPQHF. V and J are TRBV7-2 and TRBJ1-5, with 7 nucleotides matching TRBD1. V shed 6 bases and J 2 bases; nucleotides not matched to a gene: 7. This CDR3 has 15 residues. Germline assignment: CDR1 SGHTA and CDR2 FQGNSA.

The chain links TRBV6-1 to TRBJ2-3; 8 nucleotides match TRBD2. Germline trimming cut 7 bases from V and 2 bases from J; bases unmatched to any gene: 11. The V gene's germline CDR1 is MNHNS and CDR2 SASEGT. The CDR3 covers 16 residues. For the CDR3, the DNA is TGTGCCAGCACCCCCGGGGGTAGCGGGACCACAGATACGCAGTATTTT. It specifies CASTPGGSGTTDTQYF.

This chain uses TRBV6-6 with TRBJ2-7; D not certain. CDR1 MNHNY and CDR2 SVGAGI come from the germline V gene (reference sequence). The V end was cut by 6 bases, the J end by 2 bases, with 11 bases between. The CDR3 has 13 residues. CDR3 sequence reads: CASRGSPTYEQYF. The CDR3 bases are TGTGCCAGCAGGGGCTCGCCAACCTACGAGCAGTACTTC.

The chain uses TRBV7-2 and TRBJ2-5; TRBD2 is a possible D gene (6 bases). The J call could be wrong; TRBJ2-3 is a better fit for the DNA end. The germline gives CDR1 SGHTA, CDR2 FQGNSA. The CDR3 sequence is 13 residues long. In DNA, the CDR3 is TGTGCCAGCAGCCCACGGCGGGAAGAGACCCAGTATTTT. Amino acids: CASSPRREETQYF.

This chain links TRBV24-1 with TRBJ2-7; TRBD1 matches 12 bases. The J call is in doubt because the DNA end fits TRBJ2-1 better. Germline CDR1 reads KGHDR; CDR2 reads SFDVKD. This CDR3 spans 14 amino acids. The CDR3: CATSRDRGRNEQFF. DNA for the CDR3: TGTGCCACCAGCCGGGACAGGGGGCGAAATGAGCAGTTCTTC.

As regards this clonotype: This is likely a read error, given that the CDR3 carries no conserved phenylalanine or tryptophan at its end. Because the CDR3's place on the DNA is in doubt, the DNA is left out and the CDR3 is given as listed by TCRdb. The genes are TRBV19 and TRBJ1-6. Termini included, the CDR3 measures 15 amino acids. Germline V lookup: CDR1 LNHDA, CDR2 SQIVND (reference sequence). The CDR3 reads CASSIAGLNEQFFGP.

This chain joins TRBV7-2 and TRBJ2-1, with D tentatively TRBD1 (5 bases). The tail of the sequence fits TRBJ2-7 better, so the J call may be wrong. CDR1 is SGHTA, CDR2 FQGNSA, per germline. The CDR3 loop spans 11 amino acids. CDR3 nucleotide sequence: TGTGCCAGCAGCTGGACACACGAGCAGTACTTC. This codes for CASSWTHEQYF.

Note on this clonotype: It is unclear where the CDR3 begins or ends on the DNA, so no DNA is shown, and the CDR3 is as TCRdb lists it. The chain carries TRBV12-3 or TRBV12-4 and TRBJ2-1; the table calls TRBD2, which could not be checked here. The CDR3 contains 18 residues when both ends are counted. The chain's CDR3 is CASSLALVAGGITGELYF.

V and J are TRBV11-2 and TRBJ2-6; D is undetermined. The CDR3 has 14 amino acids. The V and J ends lost 5 bases and 2 bases respectively, with 7 bases between them. CDR1 and CDR2 (germline): SGHAT, FQNNGV. The CDR3 sequence is CASSPTAGANVLTF. In DNA, the CDR3 is TGTGCCAGCAGCCCTACGGCTGGGGCCAACGTCCTGACTTTC.

Regarding this clonotype: Since no conserved phenylalanine or tryptophan closes the CDR3, a read error is the likely cause. The limits of the CDR3 on the DNA are not certain, so only TCRdb's listed CDR3 is given. This rearrangement joins TRBV7-2 to TRBJ2-6; the DNA was not used to check the table's D call, TRBD1. Germline loops: CDR1 SGHTA, CDR2 FQGNSA. Termini included, the CDR3 measures 17 amino acids. CDR3 sequence reads: CASSLRTGKHNEQYFGA.

This chain links TRBV19 with TRBJ1-2; maybe TRBD1 (5 bases). Germline V lookup: CDR1 LNHDA, CDR2 SQIVND (reference sequence). The CDR3 runs to 14 residues. The V end lost 0 bases, the J end lost 7 bases, and 12 bases lay between the germline ends. The CDR3 DNA reads TGTGCCAGTAGTATAGATCCGACAGATCCTGGCTACACCTTC. Translated, it gives CASSIDPTDPGYTF.